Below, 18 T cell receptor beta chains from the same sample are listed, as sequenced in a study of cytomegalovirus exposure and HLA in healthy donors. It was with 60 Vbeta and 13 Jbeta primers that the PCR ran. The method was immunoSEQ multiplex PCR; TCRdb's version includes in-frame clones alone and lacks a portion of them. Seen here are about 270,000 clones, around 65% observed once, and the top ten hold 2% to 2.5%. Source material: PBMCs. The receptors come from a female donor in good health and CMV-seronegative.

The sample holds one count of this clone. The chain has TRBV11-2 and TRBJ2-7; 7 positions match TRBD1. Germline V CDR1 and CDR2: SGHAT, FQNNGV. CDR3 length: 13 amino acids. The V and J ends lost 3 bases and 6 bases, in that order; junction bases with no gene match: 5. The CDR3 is CASSFRQGPEQYF. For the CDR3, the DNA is TGTGCCAGCAGCTTTCGACAGGGACCCGAGCAGTACTTC.

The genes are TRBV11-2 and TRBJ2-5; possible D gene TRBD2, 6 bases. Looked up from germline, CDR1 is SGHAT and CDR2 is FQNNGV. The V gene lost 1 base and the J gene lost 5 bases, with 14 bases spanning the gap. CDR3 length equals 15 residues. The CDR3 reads CASSLAVYGGETQYF. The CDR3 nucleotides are TGTGCCAGCAGCTTAGCGGTTTATGGGGGGGAGACCCAGTACTTC.

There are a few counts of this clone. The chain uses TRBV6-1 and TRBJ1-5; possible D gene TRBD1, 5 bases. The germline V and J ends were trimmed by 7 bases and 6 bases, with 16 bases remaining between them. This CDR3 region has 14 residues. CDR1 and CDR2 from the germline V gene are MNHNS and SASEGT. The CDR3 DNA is TGTGCCAGCAACTTTCGGGGGTACACTCAGCCCCAGCATTTT. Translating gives CASNFRGYTQPQHF.

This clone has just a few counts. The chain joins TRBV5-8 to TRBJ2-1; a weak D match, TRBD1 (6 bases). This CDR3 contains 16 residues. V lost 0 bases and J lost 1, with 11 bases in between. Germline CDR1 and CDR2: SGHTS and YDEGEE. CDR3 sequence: CASSLGVTGSYNEQFF. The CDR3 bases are TGTGCCAGCAGCTTGGGCGTGACAGGATCCTACAATGAGCAGTTCTTC.

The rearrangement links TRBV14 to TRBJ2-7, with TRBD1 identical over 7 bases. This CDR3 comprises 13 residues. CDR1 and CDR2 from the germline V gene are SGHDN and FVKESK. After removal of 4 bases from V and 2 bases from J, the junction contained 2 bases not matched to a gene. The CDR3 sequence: CASSLTGAYEQYF. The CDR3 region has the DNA TGTGCCAGCAGCCTAACAGGGGCCTACGAGCAGTACTTC.

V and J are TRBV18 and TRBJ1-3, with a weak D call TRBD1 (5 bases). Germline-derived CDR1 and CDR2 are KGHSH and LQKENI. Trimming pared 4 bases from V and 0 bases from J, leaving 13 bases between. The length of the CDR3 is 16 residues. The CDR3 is CASSLAGTSSGNTIYF. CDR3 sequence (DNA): TGTGCCAGCTCACTGGCGGGGACCAGCTCTGGAAACACCATATATTTT.

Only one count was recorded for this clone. The CDR3 loop reads CAIRPGTSGGWNEQFF. The CDR3 region has the DNA TGTGCCATCAGACCCGGGACTAGCGGGGGTTGGAATGAGCAGTTCTTC. The chain has TRBV10-3 and TRBJ2-1; 14 nucleotides match TRBD2. This CDR3 contains 16 residues. The V gene end was trimmed by 6 bases and the J gene end by 7 bases; junction bases not matched to a gene: 8. Germline assignment: CDR1 ENHRY and CDR2 SYGVKD.

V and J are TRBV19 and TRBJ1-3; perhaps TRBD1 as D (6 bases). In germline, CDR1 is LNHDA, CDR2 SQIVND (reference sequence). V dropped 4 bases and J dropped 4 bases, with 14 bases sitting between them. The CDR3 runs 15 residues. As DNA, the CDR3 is TGTGCCAGTAGTAGAGGTGGGACAATCGGAAACACCATATATTTT. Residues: CASSRGGTIGNTIYF.

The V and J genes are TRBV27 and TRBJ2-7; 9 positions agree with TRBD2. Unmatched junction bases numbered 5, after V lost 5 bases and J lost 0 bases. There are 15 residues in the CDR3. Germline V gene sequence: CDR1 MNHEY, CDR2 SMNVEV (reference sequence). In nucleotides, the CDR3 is TGTGCCAGCAGTCCCCTTAGCGGGAGCTCCTACGAGCAGTACTTC. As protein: CASSPLSGSSYEQYF.

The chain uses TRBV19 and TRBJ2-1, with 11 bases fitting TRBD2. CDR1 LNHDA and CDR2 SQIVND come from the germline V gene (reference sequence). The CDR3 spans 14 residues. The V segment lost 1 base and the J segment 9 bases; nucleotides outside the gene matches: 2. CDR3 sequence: CASSIVLAGAEQFF. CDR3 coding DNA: TGTGCCAGTAGTATAGTACTAGCGGGAGCTGAGCAGTTCTTC.

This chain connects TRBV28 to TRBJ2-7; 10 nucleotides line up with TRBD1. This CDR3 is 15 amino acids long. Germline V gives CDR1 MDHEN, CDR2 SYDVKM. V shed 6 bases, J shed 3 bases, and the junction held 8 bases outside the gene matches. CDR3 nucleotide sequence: TGTGCCAGCAGCAGTGGACAGGGGGGACGCTACGAGCAGTACTTC. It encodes CASSSGQGGRYEQYF.

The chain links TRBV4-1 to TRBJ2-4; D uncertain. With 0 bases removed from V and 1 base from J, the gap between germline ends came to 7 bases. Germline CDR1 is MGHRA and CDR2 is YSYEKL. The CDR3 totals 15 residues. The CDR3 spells CASSQESGAKNIQYF. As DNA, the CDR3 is TGCGCCAGCAGCCAAGAGTCCGGGGCCAAAAACATTCAGTACTTC.

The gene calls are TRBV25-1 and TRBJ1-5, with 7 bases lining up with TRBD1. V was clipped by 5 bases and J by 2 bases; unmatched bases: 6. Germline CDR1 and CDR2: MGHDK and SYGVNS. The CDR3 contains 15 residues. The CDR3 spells CASSKGGTGNQPQHF. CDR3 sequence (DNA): TGTGCCAGCAGTAAAGGGGGGACAGGCAATCAGCCCCAGCATTTT.

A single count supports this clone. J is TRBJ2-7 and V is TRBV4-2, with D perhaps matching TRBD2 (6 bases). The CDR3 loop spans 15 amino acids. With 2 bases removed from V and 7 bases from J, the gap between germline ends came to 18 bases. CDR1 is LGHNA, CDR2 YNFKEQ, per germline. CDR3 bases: TGTGCCAGCAGCCAACCTGATTACGGGAGTAGGGAGCAGTACTTC. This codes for CASSQPDYGSREQYF.

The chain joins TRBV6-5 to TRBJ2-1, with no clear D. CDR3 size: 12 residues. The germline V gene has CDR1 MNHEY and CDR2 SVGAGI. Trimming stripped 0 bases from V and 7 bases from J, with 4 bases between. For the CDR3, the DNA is TGTGCCAGCAGTTACTCCCAGAATGAGCAGTTCTTC. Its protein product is CASSYSQNEQFF.

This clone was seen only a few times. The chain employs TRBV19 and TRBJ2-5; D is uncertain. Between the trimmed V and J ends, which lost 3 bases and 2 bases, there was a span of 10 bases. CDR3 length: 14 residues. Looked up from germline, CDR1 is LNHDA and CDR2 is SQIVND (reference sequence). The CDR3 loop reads CASSMEYLQETQYF. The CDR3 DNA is TGTGCCAGTAGTATGGAGTATTTGCAAGAGACCCAGTACTTC.

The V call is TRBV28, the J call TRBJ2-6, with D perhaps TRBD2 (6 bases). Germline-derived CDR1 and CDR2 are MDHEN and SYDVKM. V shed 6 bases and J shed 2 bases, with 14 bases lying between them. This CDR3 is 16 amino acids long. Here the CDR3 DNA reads TGTGCCAGCAGGAGCCGGGGGACTCCTGGGGCCAACGTCCTGACTTTC. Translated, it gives CASRSRGTPGANVLTF.

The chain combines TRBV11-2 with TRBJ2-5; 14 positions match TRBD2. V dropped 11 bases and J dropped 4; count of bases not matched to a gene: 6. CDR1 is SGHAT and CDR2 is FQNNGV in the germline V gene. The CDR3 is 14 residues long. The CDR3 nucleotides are TGTGCCGGCTCGGGACTAGCGGGAGTAGAGACCCAGTACTTC. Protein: CAGSGLAGVETQYF.